Given below is one T cell receptor (beta chain) in context. Its antigen target is currently unknown. No much larger clone exists at a distance of one base, and base qualities are not known. This sample is drawn from a study of CD8 T cells in Susac syndrome (dated by TCRdb to between 2018 and 2021). Regarding the complete study: Repertoire sequencing was used to test whether CD8+ T cell activation and differentiation in Susac syndrome was antigen driven.

Peripheral blood CD8+ and CD4+ T cells from healthy donors, Susac syndrome patients and multiple sclerosis patients were profiled using high-throughput TCR beta sequencing. Healthy donors were included as age- and sex-matched controls. Bulk CD8+ and CD4+ T cells were purified magnetically by negative isolation, whereas CD8+ TEMRA cells were enriched by FACS. Blood was drawn into EDTA tubes, processed within 24 hours, and PBMCs were isolated by density gradient centrifugation. PBMCs intended for TCR sequencing were cryopreserved in liquid nitrogen and were subsequently thawed in a 37 degrees C water bath. The sorted or isolated CD4+, CD8+ and CD8+ TEMRA cells had a purity of 90% or higher. General conclusions and limits of the study: The study acknowledged that relatively few individuals were included in the TCR sequencing and HLA analysis.

RNA was extracted with the RNeasy kit and about 0.5 to 1 ug was reverse transcribed using random hexamers. TCR beta CDR3 regions were amplified with the immunoSEQ multiplex PCR assay covering 54 Vbeta and 13 Jbeta segments. PCR amplification bias was corrected using a synthetic template baseline for primer optimization and computational correction. As for the authors' bioinformatics: Only productive sequences were kept, with reads annotated to V, D and J genes according to IMGT and analyzed in immunoSEQ Analyzer. Clonality was computed as one minus Shannon entropy normalized by log2 of the number of productive unique sequences. For each patient and control, public and private clones were evaluated among the 100 most prevalent clones. A clone was defined as Susac-specific if it was absent from the healthy and MS cohorts, from about 1,100 published viral clones and from other ImmuneACCESS disease sequences. TCRdb took the public reads, trimmed them with fastp at Q25, ran MiXCR for clone calling and kept in-frame beta chains. Each CDR3 protein appears once, grouped with its most common genes and DNA. Here the V and J calls rest on TCRdb's processing, not on the authors' analysis. A total of roughly 190,000 distinct CDR3 sequences appear in this sample, under 95% of them only once. 0.1% of the sample is held by the ten biggest clonotypes.

The cysteine opens and the valine closes a CDR3 of 16 amino acids. The DNA shown is the 48-base CDR3, in frame from base 1. Trimming removed 1 base from V and 0 bases from J, leaving 13 bases between the germline ends. Taken from the germline V gene, the CDR1 and CDR2 loops are MDHEN and SYDVKM. This sequence was found in a human donor in good health. The sequenced sample consisted of CD4+ T cells from PBMCs. The chain is encoded by TRBV28 joined to TRBJ2-7, with no confident D gene call. The DNA is TGTGCCAGCAGTTTATCTCGGCCAGGATCCTCCTACGAGCAGTACGTC. Its amino acids are CASSLSRPGSSYEQYV.